Listed here are 19 T cell receptor beta chains from one sample, sequenced in a study of blood T cell repertoires in COVID-19. The data were produced by immunoSEQ multiplex PCR, yet TCRdb's version contains in-frame clones alone and is incomplete. The data hold approximately 110,000 clones, with roughly 88% observed a single time. The material sequenced was peripheral blood. The receptors were sampled from a human donor in a cohort sampled during active COVID-19.

J is TRBJ2-5 and V is TRBV5-8, with 7 bases lining up with TRBD1. This CDR3 contains 15 residues. With V trimmed by 0 bases and J by 1 base, 3 bases remained unmatched. Per germline, CDR1 SGHTS and CDR2 YDEGEE. The CDR3 DNA reads as TGTGCCAGCAGCTTGGTACAGGGGATCCAAGAGACCCAGTACTTC. Residues: CASSLVQGIQETQYF.

This chain joins TRBV7-8 and TRBJ2-3; D possibly corresponds to TRBD2 (5 bases). Germline CDR1 is SGHVS and CDR2 is FQNEAQ. V was trimmed by 1 base and J by 6 bases, leaving 5 bases between them. This CDR3 has 12 amino acids. CDR3 in amino acids: CASSLGRDTQYF. CDR3 sequence (DNA): TGTGCCAGCAGCTTAGGGAGGGATACGCAGTATTTT.

The chain links TRBV27 to TRBJ2-7; 12 bases line up with TRBD2. Germline V CDR1 and CDR2: MNHEY, SMNVEV (reference sequence). The CDR3 has 17 residues. The V segment lost 4 bases and the J segment 1 base; nucleotides outside the gene matches: 8. This CDR3 is CASSSLLAGGVSYEQYF. CDR3 in DNA: TGTGCCAGCAGTTCACTACTAGCGGGAGGAGTATCCTACGAGCAGTACTTC.

The chain combines TRBV16 with TRBJ2-4, with TRBD1 matching over 8 bases. The trim removed 5 bases at V and 15 bases at J, leaving 15 bases unmatched. The germline V gene has CDR1 KGHSY and CDR2 FQNENV. There are 14 residues in the CDR3. CDR3 region: CASSEDRVSMFRYF. CDR3 coding DNA: TGTGCCAGCAGCGAGGACAGGGTCTCAATGTTTCGGTACTTC.

V and J are TRBV14 and TRBJ2-7, with D possibly matching TRBD2 (5 bases). CDR1 and CDR2 (germline): SGHDN, FVKESK. V was clipped by 1 base and J by 4 bases, with 29 bases between them. The CDR3 is made up of 20 amino acids. CDR3 nucleotide sequence: TGTGCCAGCAGCCAAGTCCCCCGGGGTCCGGGCACTTATGGGTATTACGAGCAGTACTTC. As protein: CASSQVPRGPGTYGYYEQYF. Full variable domain (rest looked up from reference TRBV14 and TRBJ2-7): EAGVTQFPSHSVIEKGQTVTLRCDPISGHDNLYWYRRVMGKEIKFLLHFVKESKQDESGMPNNRFLAERTGGTYSTLKVQPAELEDSGVYFCASSQVPRGPGTYGYYEQYFGPGTRLTVT.

This clone has more than one count but fewer than ten. This chain links TRBV15 with TRBJ2-7; no reliable D call. Germline V gives CDR1 LNHNV, CDR2 YYDKDF (reference sequence). CDR3 size: 11 residues. V was shortened by 9 bases and J by 11 bases, with 17 bases between the two germline ends. CDR3 DNA: TGTGCCACGGGCGACCTTCTCTCAAAGTACTTC. Amino acids: CATGDLLSKYF.

This clone was picked up a small number of times. The rearrangement joins TRBV27 to TRBJ1-6; D is uncertain. This CDR3 contains 15 residues. V was cut by 2 bases and J by 0 bases, with 5 bases left in between. The germline V gene encodes CDR1 MNHEY and CDR2 SMNVEV (reference sequence). The DNA of the CDR3 is TGTGCCAGCAGTTTAGGGCCCTCCTATAATTCACCCCTCCACTTT. This codes for CASSLGPSYNSPLHF.

The chain combines TRBV7-2 with TRBJ1-1; 10 bases agree with TRBD1. Trimming removed 5 bases from V and 6 bases from J; junction bases left unmatched: 6. CDR3 length: 14 amino acids. CDR1 SGHTA and CDR2 FQGNSA come from the germline V gene. CDR3 protein: CASSTRQGAPEAFF. In DNA form, the CDR3 reads TGTGCCAGCAGCACCAGACAGGGGGCCCCTGAAGCTTTCTTT.

V gene TRBV18 combines with J gene TRBJ2-6; the D gene is possibly TRBD1 (5 bases). Germline CDR1 and CDR2: KGHSH and LQKENI. CDR3 size: 20 residues. V lost 2 bases to trimming and J lost 0 bases, with 20 bases between them. This chain's CDR3 is CASSPTVGDQLGSGANVLTF. CDR3 DNA sequence: TGTGCCAGCTCACCAACCGTAGGGGATCAACTGGGCTCTGGGGCCAACGTCCTGACTTTC.

The chain uses TRBV19 and TRBJ2-7; TRBD1 matches 8 bases. After removal of 1 base from V and 2 bases from J, the junction contained 1 base not matched to a gene. This CDR3 comprises 14 residues. Germline V lookup: CDR1 LNHDA, CDR2 SQIVND (reference sequence). The DNA of the CDR3 is TGTGCCAGTAGTATAGGGGACAGGACCTACGAGCAGTACTTC. Residues: CASSIGDRTYEQYF. Full variable domain (outside the CDR3, taken from reference TRBV19 and TRBJ2-7): DGGITQSPKYLFRKEGQNVTLSCEQNLNHDAMYWYRQDPGQGLRLIYYSQIVNDFQKGDIAEGYSVSREKKESFPLTVTSAQKNPTAFYLCASSIGDRTYEQYFGPGTRLTVT.

The rearrangement links TRBV5-1 to TRBJ1-1; no definite D call. V was pared by 0 bases and J by 4 bases, with 4 bases between. Germline V gene data show CDR1 as SGHRS and CDR2 as YFSETQ. This CDR3 region has 12 residues. In DNA form, the CDR3 reads TGCGCCAGCAGCTTGGCCTTCACTGAAGCTTTCTTT. Its protein product is CASSLAFTEAFF.

The chain links TRBV9 to TRBJ2-5, with D perhaps TRBD2 (6 bases). Germline V gene data show CDR1 as SGDLS and CDR2 as YYNGEE. This CDR3 contains 16 residues. V was shortened by 0 bases and J by 4 bases, with 16 bases between the two germline ends. CDR3 in DNA: TGTGCCAGCAGCGTAGGGTCCGGGGTCGGGGGAGAGACCCAGTACTTC. Amino acid sequence: CASSVGSGVGGETQYF. Based on the CDR3 plus reference TRBV9 and TRBJ2-5, the full variable domain is DSGVTQTPKHLITATGQRVTLRCSPRSGDLSVYWYQQSLDQGLQFLIQYYNGEERAKGNILERFSAQQFPDLHSELNLSSLELGDSALYFCASSVGSGVGGETQYFGPGTRLLVL.

The chain has TRBV11-2 and TRBJ1-2; no definite D call. The CDR3 contains 14 residues. The germline V gene has CDR1 SGHAT and CDR2 FQNNGV. V was shortened by 4 bases and J by 4 bases, with 13 bases between the two germline ends. CDR3 amino acids: CASSSGVLAYGYTF. Written as DNA, the CDR3 is TGTGCCAGCAGCTCCGGAGTCCTGGCCTATGGCTACACCTTC.

The chain uses TRBV7-2 and TRBJ1-1; a possible D gene is TRBD1 (6 bases). Germline V gene sequence: CDR1 SGHTA, CDR2 FQGNSA. V was trimmed by 5 bases and J by 9 bases, leaving 16 bases between them. The CDR3 totals 13 residues. CDR3 sequence reads: CASSLAGTLKAFF. CDR3 nucleotides: TGTGCCAGCAGCCTCGCCGGGACACTAAAAGCTTTCTTT. The variable domain in full, with the rest retrieved from reference TRBV7-2 and TRBJ1-1, is GAGVSQSPSNKVTEKGKDVELRCDPISGHTALYWYRQSLGQGLEFLIYFQGNSAPDKSGLPSDRFSAERTGGSVSTLTIQRTQQEDSAVYLCASSLAGTLKAFFGQGTRLTVV.

This clone has only a few counts. The CDR3 protein is CASSLDRTSGGYNEQFF. DNA for the CDR3: TGTGCCAGCAGCTTGGATCGCACTAGCGGGGGTTACAATGAGCAGTTCTTC. The chain joins TRBV5-4 to TRBJ2-1, with TRBD2 identical over 11 bases. The germline V gene encodes CDR1 SGHNT and CDR2 YYREEE (reference sequence). This CDR3 is 17 amino acids long. V gave up 0 bases and J gave up 4 bases; unmatched junction bases: 6.

The chain couples TRBV6-5 to TRBJ1-2; maybe TRBD1 (6 bases). V dropped 5 bases and J dropped 4 bases, with 14 bases sitting between them. Germline CDR1 and CDR2: MNHEY and SVGAGI. This CDR3 comprises 14 residues. The CDR3 nucleotides read TGTGCCAGCAGTAACAGGGACAATATCTATGGCTACACCTTC. Protein: CASSNRDNIYGYTF.

This chain uses TRBV27 with TRBJ1-6; a weak D match, TRBD1 (6 bases). Germline lookup yields CDR1 MNHEY and CDR2 SMNVEV (reference sequence). The CDR3 runs to 14 residues. The ends were cut back, 6 bases at V and 6 bases at J, with 12 bases in the middle. CDR3 region: CASSGRTANSPLHF. CDR3 nucleotides: TGTGCCAGCAGCGGACGGACAGCTAATTCACCCCTCCACTTT.

This clone came up once. V usage is TRBV7-2 and J usage is TRBJ2-1; TRBD2 matches 9 bases. The CDR3 has 15 amino acids. J lost 7 bases, V lost 1 base, and 5 bases had no gene match. The V gene's germline CDR1 is SGHTA and CDR2 FQGNSA. The CDR3 here is CASSLVPLAGNEQFF. Here the CDR3 DNA reads TGTGCCAGCAGCTTAGTCCCCCTAGCGGGGAATGAGCAGTTCTTC.

In this sample, this clone turned up a few times. The chain uses TRBV24-1 and TRBJ2-1; TRBD2 matches 8 bases. Germline CDR1 is KGHDR and CDR2 is SFDVKD. Trimming cost V 1 base and J 4 bases; bases outside gene matches: 5. The CDR3 sequence is 16 residues long. CDR3 region: CATSDLVAGGYNEQFF. CDR3 nucleotide sequence: TGTGCCACCAGTGATTTAGTGGCGGGAGGATACAATGAGCAGTTCTTC.